Reported below is one T cell receptor beta chain. This entry comes from a study of OX40 agonist ivuxolimab in advanced cancers. The ends were cut back, 4 bases at V and 6 bases at J, with 8 bases in the middle. The germline gives CDR1 SNHLY, CDR2 FYNNEI. This CDR3 has 12 residues. Method: immunoSEQ multiplex PCR; TCRdb's copy keeps in-frame clones and lacks some. This sample has 25,000 to 40,000 clones, with around 87% found just once. This specimen consisted of CD4+ or CD8+ T cells sorted from blood, obtained in a trial of the OX40 agonist ivuxolimab. The clonotype comes from an adult with an advanced solid tumor such as melanoma, head and neck, liver or kidney cancer. The rearrangement uses TRBV2 and TRBJ2-3; unclear D gene. The CDR3 nucleotides are TGTGCCAGCAGTGGAGGCGGTGATACGCAGTATTTT. Its translation is CASSGGGDTQYF.